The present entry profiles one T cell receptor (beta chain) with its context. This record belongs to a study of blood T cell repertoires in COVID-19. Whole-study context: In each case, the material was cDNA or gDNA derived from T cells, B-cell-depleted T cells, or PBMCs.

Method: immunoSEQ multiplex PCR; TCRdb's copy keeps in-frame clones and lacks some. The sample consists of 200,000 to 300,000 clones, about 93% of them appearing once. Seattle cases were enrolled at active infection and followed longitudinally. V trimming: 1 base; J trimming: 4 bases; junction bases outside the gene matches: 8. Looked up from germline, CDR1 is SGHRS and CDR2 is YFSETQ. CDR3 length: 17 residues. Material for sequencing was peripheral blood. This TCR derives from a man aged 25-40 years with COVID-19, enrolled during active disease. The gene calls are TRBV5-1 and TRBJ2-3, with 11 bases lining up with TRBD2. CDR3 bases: TGCGCCAGCAGCTTGCTCGGTAGCGGGGGGGCCGCAGATACGCAGTATTTT. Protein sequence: CASSLLGSGGAADTQYF.